These T cell receptor beta chains were read from a single sample in a study of a mutant IDH1 vaccine in newly diagnosed glioma. Sequencing was performed with immunoSEQ multiplex PCR; in TCRdb, only in-frame clones are kept and a portion is missing. The data contain about 64,000 clones, 84% of them singletons. Antigen specificity for these receptors is unknown. The input for sequencing was PBMCs, taken from a glioma patient whose treatment included an IDH1 peptide vaccine. Receptors were obtained from a woman aged 50 to 60 with glioma. Both conserved end residues are part of each CDR3. D genes are given only for firm matches. Expanded clones are given a class, and other clones once, few, many or no size at all.

d_call,j_call,v_call,clone_size,cdr3_aa,cdr3_nt
.,TRBJ2-2,TRBV4-3,.,CASSQEVSQANTGELFF,TGCGCCAGCAGCCAAGAGGTATCACAGGCCAACACCGGGGAGCTGTTTTTT
.,TRBJ1-1,TRBV6-1,.,CASSVTGLLTEAFF,TGTGCCAGCAGTGTTACAGGGCTCCTAACTGAAGCTTTCTTT
.,TRBJ2-5,TRBV29-1,.,CSYRGGGQETQYF,TGCAGCTACCGGGGAGGGGGACAAGAGACCCAGTACTTC
.,TRBJ2-1,TRBV7-2,.,CASSFEGGPYNEQFF,TGTGCCAGCAGCTTTGAGGGGGGTCCCTACAATGAGCAGTTCTTC
TRBD1,TRBJ1-5,TRBV7-2,.,CASSPGQGIGQPQHF,TGTGCCAGCAGCCCCGGACAGGGGATAGGTCAGCCCCAGCATTTT
.,TRBJ1-4,TRBV4-1,.,CASSQDRATTNEKLFF,TGCGCCAGCAGCCAAGACAGGGCAACAACTAATGAAAAACTGTTTTTT
TRBD1,TRBJ1-2,TRBV29-1,few,CSVVETGAKGYTF,TGCAGCGTTGTAGAGACAGGGGCGAAAGGCTACACCTTC
.,TRBJ1-6,TRBV15,.,CATSYLETDSPLHF,TGTGCCACCAGCTATCTCGAGACGGATTCACCCCTCCACTTT
TRBD1,TRBJ1-1,TRBV6-5,once,CASSYSRQGRTEAFF,TGTGCCAGCAGTTACTCAAGACAGGGCCGGACTGAAGCTTTCTTT
.,TRBJ1-3,TRBV7-9,.,CASSAQFGNSGNTIYF,TGTGCCAGCAGCGCCCAATTCGGGAACTCTGGAAACACCATATATTTT
TRBD1,TRBJ1-5,TRBV4-1,.,CASSPAGQGYNQPQHF,TGCGCCAGCAGCCCCGCGGGACAGGGTTATAATCAGCCCCAGCATTTT
TRBD1,TRBJ1-1,TRBV5-6,.,CASSPGQGLATEAFF,TGTGCCAGCAGCCCGGGACAGGGGTTGGCTACTGAAGCTTTCTTT
TRBD1,TRBJ2-2,TRBV7-9,.,CASSLGRGRNKVSAGELFF,TGTGCCAGCAGCTTGGGCAGGGGGCGAAATAAGGTGTCGGCCGGGGAGCTGTTTTTT